Given below is one TCR beta chain in context. Its antigen is unidentified. This sample stems from a study of cytomegalovirus exposure and HLA in healthy donors. The study ran its PCR with 60 Vbeta and 13 Jbeta primers. Using immunoSEQ multiplex PCR, the repertoire was profiled, and TCRdb retains in-frame clones only, with some absent. The repertoire holds about 100,000 clones, with 85% to 90% as singletons. Whole-study findings and limits: Within an earlier analysis, most TCR beta V segments proved productive either about 87% or about 30% of the time. Judged likely to be a sequencing artifact was a cluster of highly shared sequence variants. According to a later analysis, most TCR beta chains associated with CMV appeared HLA-restricted. Testing in vitro showed a few CMV-associated chains specific for CMV antigens.

What was sequenced was PBMCs. The receptor was derived from a man aged 30 to 39 in good health and CMV-seronegative.

The CDR3 region is CASRDEGGGNYGYTF. The DNA of the CDR3 is TGTGCCAGCAGGGACGAGGGAGGGGGGAACTATGGCTACACCTTC. The V and J genes are TRBV5-6 and TRBJ1-2; tentatively, D is TRBD1 (6 bases). V was shortened by 5 bases and J by 2 bases, with 16 bases between the two germline ends. Germline V CDR1 and CDR2: SGHDT, YYEEEE. The CDR3 loop spans 15 amino acids.